A selection of T cell receptor beta chains follows, all from one sample in a study of T-cell memory formation after mild COVID-19. TCRdb recomputed calls from the 5' RACE reads with MiXCR, one row per CDR3 protein. The table has about 430,000 distinct CDR3 sequences, 24% seen once. The source material was PBMCs or a T cell subset sorted from them (not recorded which). All receptors come from an adult woman who had mild COVID-19 (a few samples of this study predate the infection). Cell type and time point are not known. Each CDR3 is given with its conserved first and last residue. The D gene is left open where the match is weak. Some rows have no size entry. The others give once, few or many, or a class for an expanded clone.

V gene	D gene	J gene	clone size	CDR3 DNA	CDR3 protein
TRBV7-9	NA	TRBJ1-2	many	TGTGCCAGCAGTTCAGGGAGAGGGTATGGTTACACCTTC	CASSSGRGYGYTF
TRBV6-2/TRBV6-3	TRBD1	TRBJ1-5	few	TGTGCCAGCAGTTCCCCGGGACAGGTCAATCAGCCCCAGCATTTT	CASSSPGQVNQPQHF
TRBV5-1	TRBD1	TRBJ1-4	NA	TGCGCCAGCAGCTCCCCAGGGGGGAATGAAAAACTGTTTTTT	CASSSPGGNEKLFF
TRBV29-1	NA	TRBJ2-7	NA	TGCAGCGTGAAACCCACTAAGTACGAGCAGTACTTC	CSVKPTKYEQYF
TRBV4-3	TRBD2	TRBJ2-7	NA	TGCGCCAGCAGCCAAGAAGGTAGCGGGAGGGCCTACGAGCAGTACTTC	CASSQEGSGRAYEQYF
TRBV12-3/TRBV12-4	TRBD1	TRBJ1-2	few	TGTGCCAGCAGTTACGGACAGGCCTATGGCTACACCTTC	CASSYGQAYGYTF
TRBV27	NA	TRBJ2-2	NA	TGTGCCAGCAGTTTTTCAAACGCGGTCACCGGGGAGCTGTTTTTT	CASSFSNAVTGELFF
TRBV4-1	NA	TRBJ2-7	few	TGCGCCAGCAGTCGGGCGGGCAGGTGGGACGAGCAGTACTTC	CASSRAGRWDEQYF
TRBV12-3/TRBV12-4	NA	TRBJ1-1	few	TGTGCCAGCAGTCCGGGAGGGTCCCCGGGTACCACTGAAGCTTTCTTT	CASSPGGSPGTTEAFF
TRBV7-9	NA	TRBJ1-2	NA	TGTGCCAGCAGGACCTATGGCTACACCTTC	CASRTYGYTF
TRBV4-1	TRBD2	TRBJ2-7	few	TGCGTCAGCAGCCAAGATCGAGGCGGGGGGAGTAGTTCCTACGAGCAGTACTTC	CVSSQDRGGGSSSYEQYF
TRBV20-1	NA	TRBJ1-6	NA	TGCAGTGCTAGAGTCCAGGGGAGCGATTCACCCCTCCACTTT	CSARVQGSDSPLHF
TRBV5-5	NA	TRBJ2-7	few	TGTGCCAGCAGCTTGGCCGGGACCGCCCTTAGCGAGCAGTACTTC	CASSLAGTALSEQYF
TRBV19	NA	TRBJ1-1	NA	TGTGCCAGTAGTATAGGCAGGACTGAAGCTTTCTTT	CASSIGRTEAFF
TRBV6-4	TRBD1	TRBJ2-5	many	TGTGCCAGCAGTCCAGACAGGGGAGAGACCCAGTACTTC	CASSPDRGETQYF
TRBV10-3	NA	TRBJ2-7	few	TGTGCCATCAGTGAGTCGAATTCGGGGAACGAGCAGTACTTC	CAISESNSGNEQYF
TRBV29-1	NA	TRBJ2-1	NA	TGCAGCGTTGTGGGGGTTAATGAGCAGTTATTC	CSVVGVNEQLF
TRBV14	NA	TRBJ1-4	NA	TGTGCCAGCAGTTCGTCAGGTCAGAGACTGTTTTTT	CASSSSGQRLFF
TRBV24-1	TRBD1	TRBJ1-5	few	TGTGCCACCAGTGACTCGACAGGGGTCAATCAGCCCCAGCATTTT	CATSDSTGVNQPQHF
TRBV6-5	TRBD2	TRBJ2-7	few	TGTGCCAGCAGTTACGAACGGGGGGGCCGTTCGAAGCAGTACTTC	CASSYERGGRSKQYF
TRBV28	NA	TRBJ1-2	NA	TGTGCCAGCAGTTTACTCCAGGGATCTAACTATGGCTACACCTTC	CASSLLQGSNYGYTF
TRBV29-1	NA	TRBJ2-7	few	TGCAGCGTTGAACCGCCAGGGCAGTACGAGCAGTACTTC	CSVEPPGQYEQYF
TRBV7-9	NA	TRBJ2-3	NA	TGTGCCAGCAGGCCGTTCCGGGGGAGCACAGATACGCAGTATTTT	CASRPFRGSTDTQYF
TRBV6-5	TRBD2	TRBJ2-7	NA	TGTGCCAGCAGTACTAGCGCCTACAGCTACGAGCAGTACTTC	CASSTSAYSYEQYF
TRBV19	TRBD1	TRBJ1-5	NA	TGTGCCAGTAGTACCACCGGGGGACAGGGAAGGCAGCCCCAGCATTTT	CASSTTGGQGRQPQHF